The 6 T cell receptor beta chains in this list originate from one sample, sequenced in a study of blood T cell repertoires in COVID-19. Assay used: immunoSEQ multiplex PCR; TCRdb lists only in-frame clones, some missing. In the table there are about 280,000 clones, around 90% of which are singletons. The sequencing input was PBMCs or T cells enriched from blood (not recorded which). Receptors originate from a woman aged 25 to 45 who had recovered from COVID-19.

The chain is built from TRBV4-3 and TRBJ2-3; TRBD2 agrees at 8 bases. The CDR3 spans 16 residues. Germline CDR1 is LGHNA and CDR2 is YSLEER. V dropped 0 bases and J dropped 4; count of bases not matched to a gene: 6. The CDR3 region is CASSQDRGGASDTQYF. CDR3 in DNA: TGCGCCAGCAGCCAAGATCGGGGGGGGGCGTCAGATACGCAGTATTTT.

The chain carries TRBV11-2 and TRBJ1-2; 7 bases align to TRBD1. This CDR3 has 13 amino acids. Per germline, CDR1 SGHAT and CDR2 FQNNGV. V trimming: 0 bases; J trimming: 8 bases; junction bases outside the gene matches: 3. CDR3 in DNA: TGTGCCAGCAGCTTAGATGAAGGGGGCGGCTACACCTTC. Protein: CASSLDEGGGYTF.

This clone appeared a single time. The V and J genes are TRBV6-5 and TRBJ1-2, with 7 positions matching TRBD1. J lost 5 bases, V lost 1 base, and 7 bases had no gene match. CDR3 length equals 15 residues. The V gene's germline CDR1 is MNHEY and CDR2 SVGAGI. CDR3 DNA: TGTGCCAGCAGTTACTATCAAGGGACAGCATATGGCTACACCTTC. This translates into CASSYYQGTAYGYTF.

The chain uses TRBV3-1 (or the pseudogene TRBV3-2) and TRBJ2-5; D may be TRBD2 (5 bases). Trimming took off 3 bases at V and 4 bases at J, with 6 bases between the two ends. From germline, CDR1 is LGHDT and CDR2 YNNKEL (reference sequence). The CDR3 sequence is 12 residues long. This chain's CDR3 is CASSQGRETQYF. The CDR3 DNA reads TGTGCCAGCAGCCAGGGGAGAGAGACCCAGTACTTC.

CDR3 residues: CASSLRYRSRQIYGYTF. CDR3 in DNA: TGTGCCAGCAGCTTAAGGTATCGTTCCAGGCAAATCTATGGCTACACCTTC. The gene calls are TRBV7-3 and TRBJ1-2; D unresolved. V dropped 1 base and J dropped 4 bases, with 19 bases sitting between them. The CDR3 is 17 residues long. Germline values: CDR1 SGHTA, CDR2 FQGTGA.

The chain links TRBV5-5 to TRBJ2-3; TRBD1 matches 8 bases. The V and J ends lost 4 bases and 3 bases, in that order; junction bases with no gene match: 4. The CDR3 spans 14 residues. Germline values: CDR1 SGHKS, CDR2 YYEKEE (reference sequence). Here the CDR3 reads CASSPYRGTDTQYF. The DNA of the CDR3 is TGTGCCAGCAGCCCGTACAGGGGGACAGATACGCAGTATTTT.